The clone carrying this T cell receptor beta chain has only a few counts. The target antigen is unknown. These data come from a study of T cells after yellow fever vaccination. Study findings and constraints: Weaker overall, the secondary response nonetheless peaked faster (day 5 versus 15). Clones that expanded after primary vaccination mostly reappeared after the booster (roughly 97% CD4, around 87% CD8).

TCRdb independently ran MiXCR on the 5' RACE reads; one entry per CDR3 protein. The table lists some 220,000 distinct CDR3 sequences, more than 3% of them singletons. Germline CDR1 is SGHRS and CDR2 is YFSETQ. Trimming stripped 0 bases from V and 0 bases from J, with 7 bases between. The CDR3 consists of 15 residues. The genes are TRBV5-1 and TRBJ1-3; D is ambiguous. The receptor was derived from a man aged 18-30 years who received the YFV17D yellow fever vaccine. Sequenced here: CD4+ T cells sorted from PBMCs, sampled 10 days after the yellow fever booster vaccination. Written as DNA, the CDR3 is TGCGCCAGCAGCTTGGGGGCGGTCTCTGGAAACACCATATATTTT. Translation: CASSLGAVSGNTIYF.